This T cell receptor beta chain was captured in a study of shared clonotypes between healthy human individuals. Several immunoSEQ 96-well plates shared each subset's DNA, each plate a replicate. Only in-frame clones appear in the TCRdb table, and some are missing; sequencing was by immunoSEQ multiplex PCR. The repertoire holds 2.3 million or so clones, with 85% to 95% as singletons. There are 17 residues in the CDR3. V lost 1 base and J lost 0, with 12 bases in between. CDR1 is MNHEY and CDR2 is SMNVEV in the germline V gene (reference sequence). The chain employs TRBV27 and TRBJ2-2; a weak D match, TRBD2 (5 bases). This clonotype originated in a man aged 18 to 29 in good health. Some clones in this sample may be carry-over from other donors' samples. Sequencing was performed on naive CD4+ T cells from PBMCs. Described subset: CD45RA+ positively selected. The CDR3 loop is CASSLFRGWTNTGELFF. In DNA, the CDR3 is TGTGCCAGCAGTTTATTTCGGGGATGGACGAACACCGGGGAGCTGTTTTTT.